This is a list of T cell receptor beta chains from one sample in a study of blood T cell repertoires in COVID-19. Produced via immunoSEQ multiplex PCR; TCRdb's table is partial and in-frame only. Of 200,000 to 250,000 clones listed, approximately 80% are singletons. The material sequenced was peripheral blood. The receptors were gathered from a woman aged 45 to 65 with acute or convalescent COVID-19. Each CDR3 is given with its conserved first and last residue.

v_call: TRBV6-2/TRBV6-3; cdr3_aa: CASSYTGIGEQYF
v_call: TRBV5-1; cdr3_aa: CASRKTSGRAFEQFF
v_call: TRBV6-6; cdr3_aa: CASSTPGTGKNTEAFF
v_call: TRBV10-3; cdr3_aa: CAISRGREETQYF
v_call: TRBV20-1; cdr3_aa: CSASLGDMNNEQFF
v_call: TRBV19; cdr3_aa: CASKVRLAGANTGELFF
v_call: TRBV7-2; cdr3_aa: CASSSQPGGPQHF
v_call: TRBV4-3; cdr3_aa: CASSRLTAVNSPLHF
v_call: TRBV6-6; cdr3_aa: CASRRLAGGIAWEGQYF
v_call: TRBV19; cdr3_aa: CASSIGSRAGYPGELFF
v_call: TRBV14; cdr3_aa: CASSRQRYEQYF
v_call: TRBV4-2; cdr3_aa: CASSQDWGPTEAFF
v_call: TRBV13; cdr3_aa: CASSLGEETQYF